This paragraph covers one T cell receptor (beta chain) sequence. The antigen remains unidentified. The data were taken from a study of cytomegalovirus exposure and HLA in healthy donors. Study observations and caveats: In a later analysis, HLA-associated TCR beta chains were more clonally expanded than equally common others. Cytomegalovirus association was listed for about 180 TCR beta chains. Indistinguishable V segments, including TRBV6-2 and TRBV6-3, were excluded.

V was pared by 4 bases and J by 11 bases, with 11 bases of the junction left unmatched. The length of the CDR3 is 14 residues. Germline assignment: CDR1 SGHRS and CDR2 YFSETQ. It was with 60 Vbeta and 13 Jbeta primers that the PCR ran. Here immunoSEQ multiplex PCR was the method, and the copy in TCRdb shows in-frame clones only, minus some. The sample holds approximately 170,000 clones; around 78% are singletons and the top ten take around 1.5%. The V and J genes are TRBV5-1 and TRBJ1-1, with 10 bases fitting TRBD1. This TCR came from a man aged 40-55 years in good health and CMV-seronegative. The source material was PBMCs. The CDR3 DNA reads TGCGCCAGCAGCCGCCCCCCGGGACAGGGGCTTGCTTTCTTT. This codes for CASSRPPGQGLAFF.